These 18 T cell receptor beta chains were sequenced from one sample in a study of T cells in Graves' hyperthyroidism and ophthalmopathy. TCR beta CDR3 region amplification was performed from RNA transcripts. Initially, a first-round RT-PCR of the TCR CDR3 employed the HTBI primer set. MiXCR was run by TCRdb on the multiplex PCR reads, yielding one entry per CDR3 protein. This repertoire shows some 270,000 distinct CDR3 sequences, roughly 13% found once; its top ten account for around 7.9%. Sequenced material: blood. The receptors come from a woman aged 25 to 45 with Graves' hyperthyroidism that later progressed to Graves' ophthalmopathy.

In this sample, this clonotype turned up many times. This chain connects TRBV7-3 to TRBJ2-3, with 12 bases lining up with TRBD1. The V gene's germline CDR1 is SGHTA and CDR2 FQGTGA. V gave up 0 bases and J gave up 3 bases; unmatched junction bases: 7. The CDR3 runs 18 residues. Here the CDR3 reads CASSLTGTGGFDTDTQYF. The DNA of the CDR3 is TGTGCCAGCAGCTTAACCGGGACAGGGGGCTTTGATACAGATACGCAGTATTTT.

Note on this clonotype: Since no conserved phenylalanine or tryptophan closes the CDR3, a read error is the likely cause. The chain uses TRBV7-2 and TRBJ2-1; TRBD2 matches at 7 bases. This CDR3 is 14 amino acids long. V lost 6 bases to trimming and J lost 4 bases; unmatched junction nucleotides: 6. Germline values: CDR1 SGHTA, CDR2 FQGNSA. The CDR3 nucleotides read TGTGCCAGCAGTTTTGGGGGGGGGTACAATGAGCAGTTCCTC. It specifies CASSFGGGYNEQFL.

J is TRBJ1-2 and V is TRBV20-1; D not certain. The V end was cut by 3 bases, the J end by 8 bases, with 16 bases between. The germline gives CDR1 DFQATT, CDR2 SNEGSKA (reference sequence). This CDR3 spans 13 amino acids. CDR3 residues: CSASPYVPQGYTF. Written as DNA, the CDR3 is TGCAGTGCTAGTCCTTATGTACCCCAGGGCTACACCTTC.

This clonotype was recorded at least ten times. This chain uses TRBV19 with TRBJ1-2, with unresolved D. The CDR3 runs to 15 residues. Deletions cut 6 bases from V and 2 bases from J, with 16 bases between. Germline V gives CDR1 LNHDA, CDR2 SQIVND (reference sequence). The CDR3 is CASSFLPDSNYGYTF. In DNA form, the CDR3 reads TGTGCCAGTAGCTTTCTTCCAGACTCGAACTATGGCTACACCTTC.

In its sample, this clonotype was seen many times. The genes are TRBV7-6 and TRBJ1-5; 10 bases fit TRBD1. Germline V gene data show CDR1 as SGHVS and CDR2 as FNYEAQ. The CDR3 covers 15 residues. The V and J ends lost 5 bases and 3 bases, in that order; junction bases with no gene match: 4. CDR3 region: CASSAGTGVNQPQHF. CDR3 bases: TGTGCCAGCAGCGCGGGGACAGGGGTCAATCAGCCCCAGCATTTT.

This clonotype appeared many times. Written as DNA, the CDR3 is TGTGCCAGCAGTTTTGGGGGACCCTACAATGAGCAGTTCTTC. It yields the protein CASSFGGPYNEQFF. This sequence joins TRBV12-3 or TRBV12-4 and TRBJ2-1; D is possibly TRBD1 or TRBD2 (5 bases each). With 3 bases removed from V and 2 bases from J, the gap between germline ends came to 8 bases. The CDR3 loop spans 14 amino acids.

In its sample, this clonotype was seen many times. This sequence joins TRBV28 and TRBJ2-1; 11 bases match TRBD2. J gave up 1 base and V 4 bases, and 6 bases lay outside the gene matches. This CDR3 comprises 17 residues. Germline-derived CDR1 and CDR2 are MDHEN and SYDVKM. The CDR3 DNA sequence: TGTGCCAGCAGTTCAACACGACTAGCGGGATCCTACAATGAGCAGTTCTTC. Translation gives CASSSTRLAGSYNEQFF.

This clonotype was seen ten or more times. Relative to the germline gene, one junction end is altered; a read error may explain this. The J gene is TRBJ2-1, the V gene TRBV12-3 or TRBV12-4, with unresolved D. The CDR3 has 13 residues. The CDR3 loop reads CASSLGSRLGQFF. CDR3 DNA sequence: TGTGCCAGCAGCTTAGGGTCCAGGCTCGGGCAGTTCTTC.

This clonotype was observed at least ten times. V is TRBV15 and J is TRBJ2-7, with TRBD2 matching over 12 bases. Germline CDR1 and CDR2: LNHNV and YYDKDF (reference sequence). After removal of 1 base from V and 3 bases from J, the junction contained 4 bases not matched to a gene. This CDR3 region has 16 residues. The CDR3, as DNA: TGTGCCACCAGCAGAGCGGCGACTAGCGGGAGCTACGAGCAGTACTTC. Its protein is CATSRAATSGSYEQYF.

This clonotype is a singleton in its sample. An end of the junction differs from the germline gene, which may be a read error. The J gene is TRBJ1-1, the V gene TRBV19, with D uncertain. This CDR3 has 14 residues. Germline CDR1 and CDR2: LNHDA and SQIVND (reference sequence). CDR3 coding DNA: TGTGCCAGTGGTATAGGAGGATCGGGGACTGAAGCTTTCTTT. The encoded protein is CASGIGGSGTEAFF. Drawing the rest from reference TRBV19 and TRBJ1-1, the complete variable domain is DGGITQSPKYLFRKEGQNVTLSCEQNLNHDAMYWYRQDPGQGLRLIYYSQIVNDFQKGDIAEGYSVSREKKESFPLTVTSAQKNPTAFYLCASGIGGSGTEAFFGQGTRLTVV.

The CDR3 protein is CASSVGVMHYGYTF. In DNA form, the CDR3 reads TGTGCCAGCAGCGTCGGTGTGATGCACTATGGCTACACCTTC. The chain links TRBV9 to TRBJ1-2; D is undetermined. CDR3 length: 14 residues. The V and J ends lost 2 bases and 3 bases respectively, with 11 bases between them. Germline-derived CDR1 and CDR2 are SGDLS and YYNGEE. Full variable domain (missing parts from reference TRBV9 and TRBJ1-2): DSGVTQTPKHLITATGQRVTLRCSPRSGDLSVYWYQQSLDQGLQFLIQYYNGEERAKGNILERFSAQQFPDLHSELNLSSLELGDSALYFCASSVGVMHYGYTFGSGTRLTVV.

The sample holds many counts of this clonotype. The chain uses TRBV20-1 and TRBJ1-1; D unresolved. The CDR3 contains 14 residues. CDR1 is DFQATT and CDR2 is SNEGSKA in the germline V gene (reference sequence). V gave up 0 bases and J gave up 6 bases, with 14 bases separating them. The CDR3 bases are TGCAGTGCTAGAGATCAAAACCCTGGCCCTGAAGCTTTCTTT. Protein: CSARDQNPGPEAFF.

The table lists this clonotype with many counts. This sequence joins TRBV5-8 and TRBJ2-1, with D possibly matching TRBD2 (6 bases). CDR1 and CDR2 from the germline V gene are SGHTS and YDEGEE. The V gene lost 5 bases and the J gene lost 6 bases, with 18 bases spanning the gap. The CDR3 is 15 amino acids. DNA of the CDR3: TGTGCCAGCAGACGTCGAGGGACTCAGACCAATGAGCAGTTCTTC. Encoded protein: CASRRRGTQTNEQFF.

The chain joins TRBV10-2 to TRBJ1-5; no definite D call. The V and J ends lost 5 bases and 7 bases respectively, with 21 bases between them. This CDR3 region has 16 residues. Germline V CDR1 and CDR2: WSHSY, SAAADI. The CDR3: CASSPGLVPAGQPQHF. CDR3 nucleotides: TGCGCCAGCAGTCCGGGTCTGGTGCCCGCCGGACAGCCCCAGCATTTT.

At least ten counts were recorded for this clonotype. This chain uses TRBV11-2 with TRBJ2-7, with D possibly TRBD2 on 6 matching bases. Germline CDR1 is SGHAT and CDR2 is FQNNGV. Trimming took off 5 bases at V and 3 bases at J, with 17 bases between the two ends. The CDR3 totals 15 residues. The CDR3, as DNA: TGTGCCAGCAGCATAATCCGGGACTCCTTCTACGAGCAGTACTTC. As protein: CASSIIRDSFYEQYF.

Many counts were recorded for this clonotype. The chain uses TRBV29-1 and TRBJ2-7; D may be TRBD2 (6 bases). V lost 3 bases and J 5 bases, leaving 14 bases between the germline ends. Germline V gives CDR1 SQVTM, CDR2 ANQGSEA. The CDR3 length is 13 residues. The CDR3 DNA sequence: TGCAGCGTTGACCTACGAGGCGGGGACGAGCAGTACTTC. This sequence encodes CSVDLRGGDEQYF.

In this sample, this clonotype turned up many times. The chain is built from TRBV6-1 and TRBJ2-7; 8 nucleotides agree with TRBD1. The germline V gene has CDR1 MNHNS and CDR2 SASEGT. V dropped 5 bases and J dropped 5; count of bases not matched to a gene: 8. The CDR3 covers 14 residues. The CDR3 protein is CASSFGTGMNEQYF. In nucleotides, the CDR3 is TGTGCCAGCAGTTTTGGGACAGGCATGAACGAGCAGTACTTC.

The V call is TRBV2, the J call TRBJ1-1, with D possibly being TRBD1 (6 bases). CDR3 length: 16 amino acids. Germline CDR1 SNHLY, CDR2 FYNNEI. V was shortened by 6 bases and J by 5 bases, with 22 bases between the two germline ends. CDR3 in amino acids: CASSPNGGPGGTEAFF. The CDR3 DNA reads TGTGCCAGCAGCCCAAATGGGGGGCCGGGGGGAACTGAAGCTTTCTTT.